Presented here are 11 T cell receptor beta chains from one specimen sequenced in a study of blood T cell repertoires in COVID-19. Repertoires were generated with immunoSEQ multiplex PCR, while TCRdb's copy carries only in-frame clones and drops some. This table holds roughly 400,000 clones, roughly 88% found once. Sequenced input: PBMCs or T cells enriched from blood (not recorded which). These receptors were collected from a man aged 18 to 30 who had recovered from COVID-19.

V and J are TRBV5-8 and TRBJ1-1; D is possibly TRBD1 (5 bases). Germline CDR1 SGHTS, CDR2 YDEGEE. The CDR3 totals 15 residues. V lost 2 bases to trimming and J lost 4 bases, with 15 bases between them. The CDR3 bases are TGTGCCAGCAGCTTCTCAGGGCCGATGGCCACTGAAGCTTTCTTT. It encodes CASSFSGPMATEAFF.

The V and J genes are TRBV7-9 and TRBJ2-3; the D gene is possibly TRBD2 (5 bases). CDR3 length: 16 amino acids. The V gene's germline CDR1 is SEHNR and CDR2 FQNEAQ (reference sequence). V was pared by 2 bases and J by 2 bases, with 14 bases between. The CDR3 region is CASSLISGGDTDTQYF. CDR3 nucleotide sequence: TGTGCCAGCAGCTTAATCTCAGGAGGAGACACAGATACGCAGTATTTT. The full variable domain, rest sourced from reference TRBV7-9 and TRBJ2-3, is DTGVSQNPRHKITKRGQNVTFRCDPISEHNRLYWYRQTLGQGPEFLTYFQNEAQLEKSRLLSDRFSAERPKGSFSTLEIQRTEQGDSAMYLCASSLISGGDTDTQYFGPGTRLTVL.

The table lists this clone with a few counts. J is TRBJ1-3 and V is TRBV28, with a possible D match to TRBD1 (6 bases). CDR3 length equals 16 residues. Deletions cut 8 bases from V and 0 bases from J, with 17 bases between. Germline CDR1 MDHEN, CDR2 SYDVKM. The CDR3 DNA sequence: TGTGCCAGCTCCGCGTCCGGACAGAGCTCTGGAAACACCATATATTTT. Its protein product is CASSASGQSSGNTIYF. The variable domain in full, completed from reference TRBV28 and TRBJ1-3, reads DVKVTQSSRYLVKRTGEKVFLECVQDMDHENMFWYRQDPGLGLRLIYFSYDVKMKEKGDIPEGYSVSREKKERFSLILESASTNQTSMYLCASSASGQSSGNTIYFGEGSWLTVV.

The chain carries TRBV24-1 and TRBJ1-5; D is perhaps TRBD1 (6 bases). This CDR3 comprises 16 residues. Deletions cut 3 bases from V and 1 base from J, with 12 bases between. CDR1 and CDR2 from the germline V gene are KGHDR and SFDVKD. The CDR3 region is CATSDAGAGSNQPQHF. The CDR3 nucleotides are TGTGCCACCAGTGATGCGGGGGCAGGGAGCAATCAGCCCCAGCATTTT.

The chain employs TRBV12-3 or TRBV12-4 and TRBJ2-7, with TRBD2 matching over 7 bases. There are 13 residues in the CDR3. The J segment lost 4 bases and the V segment lost 3 bases, leaving 3 bases of the junction unmatched. CDR3 region: CASSLEGGYEQYF. For the CDR3, the DNA is TGTGCCAGCAGTTTGGAGGGAGGGTACGAGCAGTACTTC.

The genes are TRBV9 and TRBJ2-3; TRBD2 matches at 12 bases. Per germline, CDR1 SGDLS and CDR2 YYNGEE. The trim removed 3 bases at V and 3 bases at J, leaving 2 bases unmatched. The CDR3 contains 15 residues. The CDR3 spells CASSAGLAGTDTQYF. CDR3 nucleotide sequence: TGTGCCAGCAGCGCGGGACTAGCGGGTACAGATACGCAGTATTTT.

The chain combines TRBV7-3 with TRBJ2-7, with 12 bases aligning to TRBD2. The V segment lost 5 bases and the J segment 2 bases; nucleotides outside the gene matches: 4. CDR3 length: 15 residues. CDR1 is SGHTA, CDR2 FQGTGA, per germline. The CDR3 coding sequence is TGTGCCAGCAGCCAGACTAGCGGGAGTGCCTACGAGCAGTACTTC. It yields the protein CASSQTSGSAYEQYF.

The V gene is TRBV27, the J gene TRBJ1-2; weak D call: TRBD1 (6 bases). CDR1 MNHEY and CDR2 SMNVEV come from the germline V gene (reference sequence). The CDR3 runs 13 residues. V was cut by 6 bases and J by 7 bases, with 15 bases left in between. The CDR3: CASRGEQTGGYTF. CDR3 bases: TGTGCCAGCAGAGGGGAACAGACAGGTGGCTACACCTTC.

The V gene is TRBV2, the J gene TRBJ1-2; D may be TRBD1 (5 bases). The CDR3 length is 14 residues. Germline V CDR1 and CDR2: SNHLY, FYNNEI. V dropped 4 bases and J dropped 2 bases, with 11 bases sitting between them. The CDR3 loop is CASSGQIPNYGYTF. The CDR3 bases are TGTGCCAGCAGTGGACAGATTCCCAACTATGGCTACACCTTC.

This sequence joins TRBV18 and TRBJ1-2; 8 bases map to TRBD1. This CDR3 comprises 14 residues. The germline V gene encodes CDR1 KGHSH and CDR2 LQKENI. J was trimmed by 6 bases and V by 1 base; bases with no gene match: 4. Here the CDR3 reads CASSPLRQGHGYTF. The CDR3 DNA reads TGTGCCAGCTCACCACTTCGACAGGGGCATGGCTACACCTTC. Looking up the rest from reference TRBV18 and TRBJ1-2 gives the full variable domain: NAGVMQNPRHLVRRRGQEARLRCSPMKGHSHVYWYRQLPEEGLKFMVYLQKENIIDESGMPKERFSAEFPKEGPSILRIQQVVRGDSAAYFCASSPLRQGHGYTFGSGTRLTVV.

The V and J genes are TRBV2 and TRBJ1-2; D unresolved. The germline CDR1 and CDR2 sequences are SNHLY and FYNNEI. The germline V and J ends were trimmed by 6 bases and 7 bases, with 12 bases remaining between them. There are 12 residues in the CDR3. The CDR3 coding sequence is TGTGCCAGCAGGGACTCGGGAGGTGGCTACACCTTC. This encodes CASRDSGGGYTF. The full variable domain, in which reference TRBV2 and TRBJ1-2 provide the parts outside the CDR3, is EPEVTQTPSHQVTQMGQEVILRCVPISNHLYFYWYRQILGQKVEFLVSFYNNEISEKSEIFDDQFSVERPDGSNFTLKIRSTKLEDSAMYFCASRDSGGGYTFGSGTRLTVV.